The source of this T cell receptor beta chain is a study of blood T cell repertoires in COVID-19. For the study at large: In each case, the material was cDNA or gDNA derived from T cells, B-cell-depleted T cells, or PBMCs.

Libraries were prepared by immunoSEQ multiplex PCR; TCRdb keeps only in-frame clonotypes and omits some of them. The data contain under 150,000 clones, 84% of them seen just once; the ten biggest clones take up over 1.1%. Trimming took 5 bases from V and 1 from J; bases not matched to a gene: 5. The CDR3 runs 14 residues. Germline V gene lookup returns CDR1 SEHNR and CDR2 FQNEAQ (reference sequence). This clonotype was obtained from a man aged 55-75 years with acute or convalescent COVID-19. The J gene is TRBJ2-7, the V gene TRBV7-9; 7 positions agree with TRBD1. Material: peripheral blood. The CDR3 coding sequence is TGTGCCAGCAGCGAAACAGGGGTTTCCTACGAGCAGTACTTC. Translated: CASSETGVSYEQYF.